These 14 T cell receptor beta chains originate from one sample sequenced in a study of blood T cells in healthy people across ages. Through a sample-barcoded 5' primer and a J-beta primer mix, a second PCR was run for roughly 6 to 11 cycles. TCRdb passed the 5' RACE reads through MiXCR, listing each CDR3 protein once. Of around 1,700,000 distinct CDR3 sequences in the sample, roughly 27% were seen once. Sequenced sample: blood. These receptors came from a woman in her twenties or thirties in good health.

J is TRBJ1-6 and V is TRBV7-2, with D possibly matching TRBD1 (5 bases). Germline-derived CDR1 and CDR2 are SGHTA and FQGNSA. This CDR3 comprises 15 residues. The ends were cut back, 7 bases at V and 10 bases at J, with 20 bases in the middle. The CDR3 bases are TGTGCCAGCAACCCGGGAGGGACCATGGGGTCACCCCTCCACTTT. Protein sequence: CASNPGGTMGSPLHF.

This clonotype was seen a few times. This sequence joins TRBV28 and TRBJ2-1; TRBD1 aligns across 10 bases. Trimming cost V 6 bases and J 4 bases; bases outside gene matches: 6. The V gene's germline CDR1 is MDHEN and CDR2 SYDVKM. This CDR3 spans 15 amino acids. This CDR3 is CASSSDRGRYNEQFF. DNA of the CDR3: TGTGCCAGCAGCTCAGACAGGGGGCGTTACAATGAGCAGTTCTTC.

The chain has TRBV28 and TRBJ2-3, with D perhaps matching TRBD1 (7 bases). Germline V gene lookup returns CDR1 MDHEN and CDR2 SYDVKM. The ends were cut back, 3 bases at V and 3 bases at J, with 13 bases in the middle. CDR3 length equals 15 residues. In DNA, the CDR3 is TGTGCCAGCAGTTTTGCAGGGGGGATGACAGATACGCAGTATTTT. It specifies CASSFAGGMTDTQYF. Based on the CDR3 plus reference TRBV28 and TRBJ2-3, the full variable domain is DVKVTQSSRYLVKRTGEKVFLECVQDMDHENMFWYRQDPGLGLRLIYFSYDVKMKEKGDIPEGYSVSREKKERFSLILESASTNQTSMYLCASSFAGGMTDTQYFGPGTRLTVL.

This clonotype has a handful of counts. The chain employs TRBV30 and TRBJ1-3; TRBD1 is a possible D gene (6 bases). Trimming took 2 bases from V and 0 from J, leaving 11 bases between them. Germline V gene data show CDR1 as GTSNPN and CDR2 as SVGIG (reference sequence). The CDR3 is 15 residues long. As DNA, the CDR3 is TGTGCCTGGAGTCGACAGGCCCTCTCTGGAAACACCATATATTTT. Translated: CAWSRQALSGNTIYF.

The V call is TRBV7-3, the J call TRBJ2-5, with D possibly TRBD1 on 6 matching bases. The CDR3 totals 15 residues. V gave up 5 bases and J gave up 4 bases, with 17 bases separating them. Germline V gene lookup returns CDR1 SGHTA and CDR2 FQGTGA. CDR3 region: CASSRSPGAGETQYF. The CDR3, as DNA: TGTGCCAGCAGCCGGTCGCCAGGGGCGGGAGAGACCCAGTACTTC.

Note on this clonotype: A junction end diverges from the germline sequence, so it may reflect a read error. CDR3 sequence reads: CASSPGFTDMQYF. CDR3 coding DNA: TGTGCCAGCAGCCCGGGGTTCACAGATATGCAGTATTTT. The chain has TRBV3-1 and TRBJ2-3; possible D gene TRBD2, 5 bases. CDR3 size: 13 residues. Germline CDR1 is LGHDT and CDR2 is YNNKEL (reference sequence).

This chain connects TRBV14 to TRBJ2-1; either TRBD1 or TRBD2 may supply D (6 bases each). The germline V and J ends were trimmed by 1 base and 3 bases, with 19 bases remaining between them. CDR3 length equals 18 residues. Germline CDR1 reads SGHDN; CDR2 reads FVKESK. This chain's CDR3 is CASSQGEGRGHFYNEQFF. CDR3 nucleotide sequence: TGTGCCAGCAGCCAAGGGGAAGGGCGGGGACATTTCTACAATGAGCAGTTCTTC.

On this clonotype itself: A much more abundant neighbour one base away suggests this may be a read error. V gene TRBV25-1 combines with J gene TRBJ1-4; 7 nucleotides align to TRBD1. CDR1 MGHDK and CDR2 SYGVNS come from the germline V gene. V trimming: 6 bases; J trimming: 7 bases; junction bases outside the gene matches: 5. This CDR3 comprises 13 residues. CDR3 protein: CASRKGQPEKLFF. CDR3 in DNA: TGTGCCAGCAGGAAGGGACAGCCTGAAAAACTGTTTTTT. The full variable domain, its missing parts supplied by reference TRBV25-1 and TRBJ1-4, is EADIYQTPRYLVIGTGKKITLECSQTMGHDKMYWYQQDPGMELHLIHYSYGVNSTEKGDLSSESTVSRIRTEHFPLTLESARPSHTSQYLCASRKGQPEKLFFGSGTQLSVL.

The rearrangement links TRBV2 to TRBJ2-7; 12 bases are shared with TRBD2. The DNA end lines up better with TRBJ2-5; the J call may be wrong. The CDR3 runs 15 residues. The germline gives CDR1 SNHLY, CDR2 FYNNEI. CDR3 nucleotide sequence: TGTGCCAGCAGCCTAGCGGGAGGGGAAGGAGGGACCCAGTACTTC. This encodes CASSLAGGEGGTQYF.

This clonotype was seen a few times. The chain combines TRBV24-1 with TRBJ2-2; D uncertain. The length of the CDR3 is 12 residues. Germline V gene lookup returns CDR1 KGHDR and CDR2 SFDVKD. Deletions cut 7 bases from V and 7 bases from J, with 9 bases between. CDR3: CATSPRFGELFF. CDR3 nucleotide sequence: TGTGCCACCAGCCCTCGGTTCGGGGAGCTGTTTTTT.

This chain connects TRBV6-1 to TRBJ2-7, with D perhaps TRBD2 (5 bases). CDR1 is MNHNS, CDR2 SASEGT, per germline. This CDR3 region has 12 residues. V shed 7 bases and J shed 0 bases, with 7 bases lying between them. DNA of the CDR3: TGTGCCAGCAACGGGGACTCCTACGAGCAGTACTTC. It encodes CASNGDSYEQYF.

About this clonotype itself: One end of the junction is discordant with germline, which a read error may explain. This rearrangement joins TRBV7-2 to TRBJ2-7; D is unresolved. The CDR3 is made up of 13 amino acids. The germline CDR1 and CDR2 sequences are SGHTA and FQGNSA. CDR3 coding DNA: TGTGCCAGCAGCCCCCAGGAGTTCTACGAGCAGGACTTC. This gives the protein CASSPQEFYEQDF.

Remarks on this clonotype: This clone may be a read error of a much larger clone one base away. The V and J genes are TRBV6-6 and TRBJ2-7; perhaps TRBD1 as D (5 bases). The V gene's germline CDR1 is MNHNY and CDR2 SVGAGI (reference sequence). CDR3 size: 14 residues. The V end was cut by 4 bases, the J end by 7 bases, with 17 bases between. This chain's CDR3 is CASSWIGARDEQYF. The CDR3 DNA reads TGTGCCAGCAGTTGGATTGGGGCTCGCGATGAGCAGTACTTC.

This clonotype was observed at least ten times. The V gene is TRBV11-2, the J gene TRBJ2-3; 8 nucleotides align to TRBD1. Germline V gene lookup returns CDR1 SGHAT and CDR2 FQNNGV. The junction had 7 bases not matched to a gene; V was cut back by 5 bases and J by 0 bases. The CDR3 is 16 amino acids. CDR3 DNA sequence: TGTGCCAGCAGCCGTATCAGGGGGCTGAGCACAGATACGCAGTATTTT. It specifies CASSRIRGLSTDTQYF. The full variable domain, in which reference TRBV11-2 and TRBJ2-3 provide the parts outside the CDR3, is EAGVAQSPRYKIIEKRQSVAFWCNPISGHATLYWYQQILGQGPKLLIQFQNNGVVDDSQLPKDRFSAERLKGVDSTLKIQPAKLEDSAVYLCASSRIRGLSTDTQYFGPGTRLTVL.